These 26 T cell receptor beta chains were all obtained from the same sample, sequenced in a study of blood T cell repertoires in COVID-19 (dated by TCRdb to the early 2020s). Libraries were constructed by the immunoSEQ multiplex PCR assay. This immuneACCESS table, as held by TCRdb, lists in-frame sequences with V and J called but not all clones. Of the missing ones, under half trace to an unresolved V gene in checked studies; the others have no known cause. The sample includes approximately 110,000 clones, with 70% to 90% observed a single time. The top ten clonotypes cover 2% to 2.5% of the sample. Material: peripheral blood. The receptors come from a human donor in a cohort sampled during active COVID-19.

The chain is built from TRBV28 and TRBJ2-3; no reliable D call. Trimming took 4 bases from V and 0 from J, leaving 5 bases between them. The CDR3 runs 13 residues. Germline CDR1 and CDR2: MDHEN and SYDVKM. CDR3 nucleotides: TGTGCCAGCAGTTGGGCTAGCACAGATACGCAGTATTTT. This gives the protein CASSWASTDTQYF.

The chain employs TRBV24-1 and TRBJ2-3; D is ambiguous. The CDR3 loop spans 13 amino acids. Germline CDR1 reads KGHDR; CDR2 reads SFDVKD. V shed 5 bases and J shed 4 bases, with 9 bases lying between them. DNA for the CDR3: TGTGCCACCAGTGGAACAGTAGCAGATACGCAGTATTTT. Protein sequence: CATSGTVADTQYF.

The V call is TRBV27, the J call TRBJ2-5; 7 bases fit TRBD2. CDR1 MNHEY and CDR2 SMNVEV come from the germline V gene (reference sequence). There are 15 residues in the CDR3. V was pared by 0 bases and J by 4 bases, with 5 bases of the junction left unmatched. CDR3 DNA: TGTGCCAGCAGTTTATCAGGGAGGGAGACAGAGACCCAGTACTTC. Amino acids: CASSLSGRETETQYF.

The chain is built from TRBV2 and TRBJ1-1; D is ambiguous. There are 15 residues in the CDR3. Trimming left V 2 bases short and J 1 base short, with 11 bases between. The germline gives CDR1 SNHLY, CDR2 FYNNEI. The CDR3 coding sequence is TGTGCCAGCAGTGAAAACGAGGGAGGGAACACTGAAGCTTTCTTT. This encodes CASSENEGGNTEAFF.

The count of this clone is one. This chain connects TRBV15 to TRBJ1-1, with 10 bases identical to TRBD1. The V gene end was trimmed by 5 bases and the J gene end by 1 base; junction bases not matched to a gene: 7. In germline, CDR1 is LNHNV, CDR2 YYDKDF (reference sequence). The CDR3 totals 16 residues. The CDR3 DNA follows: TGTGCCACCAGCCGGGGACAGGGGAACGGGAACACTGAAGCTTTCTTT. It specifies CATSRGQGNGNTEAFF.

This clone came up once. The genes are TRBV2 and TRBJ2-7, with 7 bases that match TRBD1. This CDR3 contains 13 residues. CDR1 and CDR2 (germline): SNHLY, FYNNEI. V gave up 6 bases and J gave up 3 bases; unmatched junction bases: 5. The CDR3 protein is CASREDRSYEQYF. In DNA form, the CDR3 reads TGTGCCAGCAGAGAGGACAGGAGCTACGAGCAGTACTTC.

This clone was detected only once. The chain combines TRBV5-1 with TRBJ2-7, with 10 bases that match TRBD1. With 3 bases clipped from V and 6 bases from J, the junction kept 12 bases outside the gene matches. Per germline, CDR1 SGHRS and CDR2 YFSETQ. This CDR3 has 16 residues. CDR3 in amino acids: CASSSDVLGQGSEQYF. CDR3 sequence (DNA): TGCGCCAGCAGCTCCGATGTGCTGGGACAGGGGAGCGAGCAGTACTTC.

The count of this clone is one. The rearrangement joins TRBV6-6 to TRBJ1-2; D uncertain. Germline CDR1 reads MNHNY; CDR2 reads SVGAGI (reference sequence). CDR3 length: 12 amino acids. V was shortened by 0 bases and J by 8 bases, with 7 bases between the two germline ends. CDR3 DNA: TGTGCCAGCAGTTACTCGGTCGGGGGCTACACCTTC. This gives the protein CASSYSVGGYTF.

The J gene is TRBJ1-5, the V gene TRBV28; D possibly corresponds to TRBD1 (6 bases). Trimming pared 6 bases from V and 0 bases from J, leaving 9 bases between. Looked up from germline, CDR1 is MDHEN and CDR2 is SYDVKM. This CDR3 has 14 amino acids. CDR3 coding DNA: TGTGCCAGCAGGACAGGTTATAGCAATCAGCCCCAGCATTTT. It specifies CASRTGYSNQPQHF.

This sequence joins TRBV6-1 and TRBJ1-6; the D is unclear. The ends were cut back, 2 bases at V and 11 bases at J, with 13 bases in the middle. CDR1 and CDR2 from the germline V gene are MNHNS and SASEGT. The CDR3 runs to 14 residues. CDR3 coding DNA: TGTGCCAGCAGTGAAATCGAGGAGCGGACACCCCTCCACTTT. Amino acids: CASSEIEERTPLHF.

This chain uses TRBV5-1 with TRBJ2-5; 8 bases map to TRBD1. Germline CDR1 reads SGHRS; CDR2 reads YFSETQ. CDR3 length: 14 residues. Trimming cost V 4 bases and J 2 bases; bases outside gene matches: 4. The CDR3 DNA reads as TGCGCCAGCAGCAAGGACAGGGTGCAAGAGACCCAGTACTTC. This codes for CASSKDRVQETQYF. Complete variable domain (other parts from reference TRBV5-1 and TRBJ2-5): KAGVTQTPRYLIKTRGQQVTLSCSPISGHRSVSWYQQTPGQGLQFLFEYFSETQRNKGNFPGRFSGRQFSNSRSEMNVSTLELGDSALYLCASSKDRVQETQYFGPGTRLLVL.

This sequence joins TRBV7-2 and TRBJ2-7; possible D gene TRBD2, 6 bases. Trimming shortened V by 1 base and J by 3 bases, and 10 bases separated the two germline ends. This CDR3 has 14 residues. Germline values: CDR1 SGHTA, CDR2 FQGNSA. In DNA, the CDR3 is TGTGCCAGCAGCTTAGTATGGGGGGACTACGAGCAGTACTTC. Translated, it gives CASSLVWGDYEQYF. Full variable domain (rest looked up from reference TRBV7-2 and TRBJ2-7): GAGVSQSPSNKVTEKGKDVELRCDPISGHTALYWYRQSLGQGLEFLIYFQGNSAPDKSGLPSDRFSAERTGGSVSTLTIQRTQQEDSAVYLCASSLVWGDYEQYFGPGTRLTVT.

The J gene is TRBJ2-7, the V gene TRBV7-3; 9 bases agree with TRBD1. With 1 base clipped from V and 1 base from J, the junction kept 11 bases outside the gene matches. CDR3 length equals 18 residues. Germline assignment: CDR1 SGHTA and CDR2 FQGTGA. As DNA, the CDR3 is TGTGCCAGCAGCTTAAGAGCCCTACCGGGACAGGGATCCTACGAGCAGTACTTC. Protein product: CASSLRALPGQGSYEQYF.

The chain has TRBV24-1 and TRBJ1-2, with TRBD1 as a possible D gene (5 bases). The V end was cut by 5 bases, the J end by 5 bases, with 20 bases between. This CDR3 region has 16 residues. The germline gives CDR1 KGHDR, CDR2 SFDVKD. CDR3: CATSGPQAGDPYGYTF. CDR3 in DNA: TGTGCCACCAGTGGGCCTCAAGCGGGGGACCCATATGGCTACACCTTC.

The J gene is TRBJ1-3, the V gene TRBV14; D remains unclear. The germline V and J ends were trimmed by 0 bases and 4 bases, with 13 bases remaining between them. There are 16 residues in the CDR3. Germline V gives CDR1 SGHDN, CDR2 FVKESK. CDR3 coding DNA: TGTGCCAGCAGCCAAGAGGGCACACTCTCCGGAAACACCATATATTTT. Translated: CASSQEGTLSGNTIYF.

The rearrangement joins TRBV5-6 to TRBJ2-3; D remains ambiguous. The CDR3 spans 12 residues. Germline CDR1 SGHDT, CDR2 YYEEEE. Trimming left V 0 bases short and J 6 bases short, with 5 bases between. CDR3 in amino acids: CASSLVEDTQYF. CDR3 bases: TGTGCCAGCAGCTTGGTAGAGGATACGCAGTATTTT.

This clone was observed a few times. V and J are TRBV18 and TRBJ2-1; 8 nucleotides match TRBD1. The CDR3 contains 17 residues. The germline CDR1 and CDR2 sequences are KGHSH and LQKENI. The junction had 13 bases not matched to a gene; V was cut back by 2 bases and J by 7 bases. The chain's CDR3 is CASSPTPTGALLNEQFF. The DNA for the CDR3 is TGTGCCAGCTCACCAACCCCGACAGGGGCCCTTTTGAATGAGCAGTTCTTC. Full variable domain (outside the CDR3, taken from reference TRBV18 and TRBJ2-1): NAGVMQNPRHLVRRRGQEARLRCSPMKGHSHVYWYRQLPEEGLKFMVYLQKENIIDESGMPKERFSAEFPKEGPSILRIQQVVRGDSAAYFCASSPTPTGALLNEQFFGPGTRLTVL.

The chain recombines TRBV7-2 with TRBJ1-1; TRBD1 aligns across 7 bases. CDR1 is SGHTA and CDR2 is FQGNSA in the germline V gene. J gave up 8 bases and V 1 base, and 4 bases lay outside the gene matches. This CDR3 has 13 amino acids. CDR3 region: CASSLDEGAEAFF. In DNA, the CDR3 is TGTGCCAGCAGCTTAGATGAGGGGGCGGAAGCTTTCTTT.

V usage is TRBV27 and J usage is TRBJ2-3, with D possibly being TRBD2 (5 bases). The V end lost 6 bases, the J end lost 2 bases, and 18 bases lay between the germline ends. Germline assignment: CDR1 MNHEY and CDR2 SMNVEV (reference sequence). CDR3 length equals 16 residues. The CDR3 region has the DNA TGTGCCAGCAGCCCTTCCGCCGGAGGCTACACAGATACGCAGTATTTT. Translated: CASSPSAGGYTDTQYF.

The rearrangement uses TRBV7-8 and TRBJ1-1, with D perhaps TRBD1 (6 bases). Germline loops: CDR1 SGHVS, CDR2 FQNEAQ. The CDR3 length is 15 residues. Trimming removed 4 bases from V and 1 base from J, with 13 bases in between. CDR3 coding DNA: TGTGCCAGCAGCTGGGAGCAGGGGACGAACACTGAAGCTTTCTTT. Protein: CASSWEQGTNTEAFF.

The CDR3 nucleotides read TGTGCCAGCAGCCAAGTAGTCAGCGGGGGGCCCGGCAATGAGCAGTTCTTC. Encoded protein: CASSQVVSGGPGNEQFF. The V gene is TRBV3-1 (or the pseudogene TRBV3-2), the J gene TRBJ2-1; 9 bases line up with TRBD2. Germline V gene lookup returns CDR1 LGHDT and CDR2 YNNKEL (reference sequence). J lost 6 bases, V lost 1 base, and 10 bases had no gene match. The CDR3 contains 17 residues.

The V gene is TRBV5-6, the J gene TRBJ1-6; D is ambiguous. The CDR3 contains 16 residues. CDR1 and CDR2 (germline): SGHDT, YYEEEE. The V end lost 2 bases, the J end lost 7 bases, and 16 bases lay between the germline ends. CDR3 in DNA: TGTGCCAGCAGCTTCCGGTTCGGCGGGGTGAATTCACCCCTCCACTTT. Protein product: CASSFRFGGVNSPLHF.

The J gene is TRBJ2-1, the V gene TRBV9, with 13 nucleotides matching TRBD2. V lost 7 bases to trimming and J lost 9 bases; unmatched junction nucleotides: 7. Germline CDR1 and CDR2: SGDLS and YYNGEE. The CDR3 extends over 14 amino acids. The CDR3 sequence is CASGRTSGSIEQFF. The DNA of the CDR3 is TGTGCCAGCGGTAGGACTAGCGGGAGTATTGAGCAGTTCTTC.

This sequence joins TRBV4-1 and TRBJ2-7, with 7 bases identical to TRBD2. The CDR3 extends over 16 amino acids. CDR1 is MGHRA, CDR2 YSYEKL, per germline. The J segment lost 3 bases and the V segment lost 1 base, leaving 9 bases of the junction unmatched. The DNA for the CDR3 is TGCGCCAGCAGCCAAGCAGTAGGGCGGGGGAGCTACGAGCAGTACTTC. Protein product: CASSQAVGRGSYEQYF.

J is TRBJ2-7 and V is TRBV7-8; D perhaps matches TRBD2 (5 bases). The germline V gene has CDR1 SGHVS and CDR2 FQNEAQ. Deletions cut 3 bases from V and 1 base from J, with 10 bases between. CDR3 length equals 14 residues. The CDR3 DNA follows: TGTGCCAGCAGCTTTGCGGGCTTGTCCTACGAGCAGTACTTC. This codes for CASSFAGLSYEQYF.

The chain combines TRBV5-1 with TRBJ2-1, with D unresolved. The CDR3 is 14 residues long. Trimming took off 4 bases at V and 9 bases at J, with 17 bases between the two ends. Germline assignment: CDR1 SGHRS and CDR2 YFSETQ. The CDR3 nucleotides are TGCGCCAGCAGCATGAACCGAGGTATCGGTGAGCAGTTCTTC. Translated, it gives CASSMNRGIGEQFF.